This T cell receptor (beta chain) came from a study of cytomegalovirus exposure and HLA in healthy donors. 13 Jbeta primers and 60 Vbeta primers were used for the PCR. Sequenced by immunoSEQ multiplex PCR; TCRdb stores in-frame clones only, minus some. The sample consists of about 120,000 clones, about 76% of them appearing once. Germline CDR1 reads SGDLS; CDR2 reads YYNGEE. Trimming removed 0 bases from V and 8 bases from J, with 11 bases in between. The CDR3 contains 13 residues. Turning to this clone: Its antigen is unknown.

Overall study results and limits: One variant, a missense change in DCLRE1C, was linked in a later analysis to TCR beta V- and J-gene trimming.

The V and J genes are TRBV9 and TRBJ1-2; possibly TRBD1 for D (6 bases). The sequenced sample was PBMCs. The source of this sequence is a man aged 55 to 70 in good health and CMV-seropositive. The DNA for the CDR3 is TGTGCCAGCAGCGTAGATCAGGGGCACGGCTACACCTTC. Translated, it gives CASSVDQGHGYTF.